The clone carrying this T cell receptor (beta chain) was seen repeatedly, ten times or more. Its specificity is unknown. A single record per CDR3 protein comes from TCRdb applying MiXCR to the reads. The repertoire holds about 130,000 distinct CDR3 sequences, approximately 8.8% seen once, with 10% in the top ten. The data are from a study of T cell repertoires in cytomegalovirus infection. Study summary: Indications came from public TCR beta signatures; they pointed to CMV infection and to a matching HLA type.

Deletions cut 2 bases from V and 2 bases from J, with 15 bases between. The CDR3 spans 16 residues. Germline V gene lookup returns CDR1 SGHTA and CDR2 FQGTGA. Whole-study findings and limits: Summed frequency of public TCR beta families distinguished CMV carriers with the relevant HLA.

The TCR originated in a human donor in good health (CMV status not recorded). Some clones in this sample may be carry-over from other donors' samples. The V and J genes are TRBV7-3 and TRBJ2-5, with D maybe TRBD1 (6 bases). The sequencing input was PBMCs. Here the CDR3 reads CASSLPRTEFQETQYF. The CDR3 region has the DNA TGTGCCAGCAGCTTACCTCGGACAGAGTTTCAAGAGACCCAGTACTTC.